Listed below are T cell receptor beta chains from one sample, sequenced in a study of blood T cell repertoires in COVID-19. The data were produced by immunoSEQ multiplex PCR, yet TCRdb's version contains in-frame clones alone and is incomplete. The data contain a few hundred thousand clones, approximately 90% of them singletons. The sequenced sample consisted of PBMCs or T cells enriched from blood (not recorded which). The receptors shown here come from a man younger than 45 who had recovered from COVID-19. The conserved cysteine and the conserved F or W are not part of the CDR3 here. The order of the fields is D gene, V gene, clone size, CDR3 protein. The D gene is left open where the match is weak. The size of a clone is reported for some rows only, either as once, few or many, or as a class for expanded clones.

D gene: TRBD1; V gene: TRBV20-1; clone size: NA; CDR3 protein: SASSPTGGARKGEQY
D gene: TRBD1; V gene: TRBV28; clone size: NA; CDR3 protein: ASSFDWTGASYEQY
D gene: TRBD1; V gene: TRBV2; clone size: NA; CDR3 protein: ASIAGQGGTGELF
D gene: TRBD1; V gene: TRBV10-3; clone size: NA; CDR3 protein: AITERGGTGDNEQY
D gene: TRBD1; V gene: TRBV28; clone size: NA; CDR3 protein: ASSFDRDRGFEQF
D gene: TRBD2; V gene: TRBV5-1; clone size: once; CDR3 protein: ASSLDRLAGVTDTQY
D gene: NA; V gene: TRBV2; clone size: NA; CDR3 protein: ASSEQDRYYEQY
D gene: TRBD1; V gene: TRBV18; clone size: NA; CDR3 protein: ASSPRGQVIRGEQY
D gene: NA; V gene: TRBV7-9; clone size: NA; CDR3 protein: ASTYGGLQY
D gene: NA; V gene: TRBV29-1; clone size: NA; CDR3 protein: SVDMTLGETQY
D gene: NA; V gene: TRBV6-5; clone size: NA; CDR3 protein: ASKVTGESRTQY
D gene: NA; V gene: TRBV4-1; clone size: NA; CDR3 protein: ASSQGSGTQY
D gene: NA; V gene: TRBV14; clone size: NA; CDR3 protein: ASSQVEALNTEAF
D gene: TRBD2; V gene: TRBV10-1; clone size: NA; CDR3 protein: ASNRTSGDSEQF